A selection of T cell receptor beta chains follows, all from one sample in a study of T-cell memory formation after mild COVID-19. TCRdb reprocessed the 5' RACE reads via MiXCR and lists one record per CDR3 protein. This sample yields 290,000 or so distinct CDR3 sequences, of which roughly 21% are seen a single time; roughly 20% belongs to the top ten. The material sequenced was PBMCs or a T cell subset sorted from them (not recorded which). The receptors were gathered from a man aged 18 to 29 who had mild COVID-19 (a few samples of this study predate the infection). Cell type and time point are not known. Both conserved end residues are part of each CDR3. D genes are given only for firm matches. Some rows mark clone size as missing; the rest say once, few, many or name a class of expanded clone.

TRBV5-1,TRBJ2-3,-,few,TGCGCCAGCGCCCCACGAGGGGCACGAGATACGCAGTATTTT,CASAPRGARDTQYF
TRBV28,TRBJ2-2,-,few,TGTGCCAGCACAGAATCTTGGTCCTTGTTAAACACCGGGGAGCTGTTTTTT,CASTESWSLLNTGELFF
TRBV3-1,TRBJ1-2,-,few,TGTGCCAGCAGCCAAGTACAGTACGGCTACACCTTC,CASSQVQYGYTF
TRBV3-1,TRBJ1-2,TRBD1,few,TGTGCCAGCAGCCAAGCTGACAGGGTCTATGGCTACACCTTC,CASSQADRVYGYTF
TRBV7-2,TRBJ2-3,-,many,TGTGCCAGCAGCTTAGTGTTGGGAGCCACAGATACGCAGTATTTT,CASSLVLGATDTQYF
TRBV6-5,TRBJ2-7,TRBD1,few,TGTGCCAGCCGGGACAGGGGACCCTACGAGCAGTACTTC,CASRDRGPYEQYF
TRBV7-2,TRBJ2-1,-,-,TGTGCCAGCAGCTACGAGCCGGGGCCGTACAATGAGCAGTTCTTC,CASSYEPGPYNEQFF
TRBV6-6,TRBJ2-7,TRBD1,-,TGTGCCAGCAGAGACCTTCCGGGACAGAGCTACGAGCAGTACTTC,CASRDLPGQSYEQYF
TRBV5-1,TRBJ2-6,-,-,TGCGCCAGCAGCTTGACCCCGGGGGCCAACGTCCTGACTTTC,CASSLTPGANVLTF
TRBV15,TRBJ2-7,TRBD1,-,TGTGCCACCAGCAGGCACAGGGGGTTCGGGTCCTACGAGCAGTACTTC,CATSRHRGFGSYEQYF
TRBV10-3,TRBJ2-7,-,once,TGTGCCACCACAGGGAGCTACGAGCAGTACTTC,CATTGSYEQYF
TRBV7-2,TRBJ1-2,-,-,TGTGCCAGCAGCCGCCGTGATCCTAGGGATGGCTACACCTTC,CASSRRDPRDGYTF
TRBV7-9,TRBJ1-6,-,-,TGTGCCAGCAGCCGGGACAATAATTCACCCCTCCACTTT,CASSRDNNSPLHF
TRBV20-1,TRBJ2-1,-,few,TGCAGTGCTAGGGTAGCAACCTACAATGAGCAGTTCTTC,CSARVATYNEQFF
TRBV19,TRBJ2-5,TRBD2,few,TGTGCCAGTTCCGGGGTGCGGGGGGCCAATGTAGAGACCCAGTACTTC,CASSGVRGANVETQYF
TRBV7-2,TRBJ2-3,-,few,TGTGCCAGCAGCTTTACCGGGGGAGGAGATACGCAGTATTTT,CASSFTGGGDTQYF
TRBV7-2,TRBJ2-1,-,many,TGTGCCAGCAGCATATGGGTCGACAATGAGCAGTTCTTC,CASSIWVDNEQFF
TRBV4-3,TRBJ2-1,-,-,TGCGCCAGCAGCCACGCCGGTGGGGGGAATGAGCAGTTCTTC,CASSHAGGGNEQFF
TRBV5-1,TRBJ1-1,-,-,TGCGCCAGCAGCTTGGACAGTCCAGGGGCGAACACTGAAGCTTTCTTT,CASSLDSPGANTEAFF
TRBV12-3/TRBV12-4,TRBJ2-2,-,many,TGTGCCAGCAGTTTACCGACAGGGAACACCGGGGAGCTGTTTTTT,CASSLPTGNTGELFF
TRBV4-3,TRBJ2-6,-,-,TGCGCCAGCAGTCGGATGGAGTCTGGGGCCAACGTCCTGACTTTC,CASSRMESGANVLTF
TRBV5-1,TRBJ1-4,-,few,TGCGCCAGCAGCTTGCGTACTAATGAAAAACTGTTTTTT,CASSLRTNEKLFF
TRBV18,TRBJ2-3,-,few,TGTGCCAGCTCACTCGAGCCGGCCTCCGCCACAGATACGCAGTATTTT,CASSLEPASATDTQYF
TRBV5-1,TRBJ1-1,TRBD1,many,TGCGCCAGCAGCTTGGGGGACAGAATCCCCACTGAAGCTTTCTTT,CASSLGDRIPTEAFF
TRBV18,TRBJ2-5,TRBD1,few,TGTGCCAGCTCACCGACAGGGCTTCGGGAGACCCAGTACTTC,CASSPTGLRETQYF
TRBV18,TRBJ1-1,-,few,TGTGCCAGCTCCCTGAAGACAGGTCTCGACACTGAAGCTTTCTTT,CASSLKTGLDTEAFF
TRBV2,TRBJ1-2,-,-,TGTGCCAGCAGTCCAACAGGGTCTCCCTATGGCTACACCTTC,CASSPTGSPYGYTF
TRBV7-9,TRBJ2-1,-,few,TGTGCCAGCAGCTTTTCGGGCAGGGGATTTCGGAATGAGCAGTTCTTC,CASSFSGRGFRNEQFF
TRBV4-2,TRBJ1-6,-,-,TGTGCCAGCAGTGGCCCGGGAGTGAATTCACCCCTCCACTTT,CASSGPGVNSPLHF
TRBV7-9,TRBJ2-5,TRBD1,many,TGTGCCAGCAGCTCAAGGGGGCCGGAGACCCAGTACTTC,CASSSRGPETQYF
TRBV2,TRBJ1-2,-,-,TGTGCCAGCAGTGATCAAGACGGACGAAACTATGGCTACACCTTC,CASSDQDGRNYGYTF
TRBV24-1,TRBJ1-5,-,-,TGTGCCACCAGTGATTACGGGGGAGGCAATCAGCCCCAGCATTTT,CATSDYGGGNQPQHF
TRBV7-3,TRBJ2-2,-,-,TGTGCCAGCAGCCCGACGGTGGGGGGGCCCGGGGAGCTGTTTTTT,CASSPTVGGPGELFF
TRBV28,TRBJ2-1,TRBD2,few,TGTGCCAGCAGTACCTCGGGACTAGCGGGGGGCGGTGAGCAGTTCTTC,CASSTSGLAGGGEQFF
TRBV6-6,TRBJ2-3,TRBD2,few,TGTGCCAGCAGACCAGACAGGCAGTGGCTAGCGGGGGGCAACATTACTAGCACAGATACGCAGTATTTT,CASRPDRQWLAGGNITSTDTQYF
TRBV7-9,TRBJ2-5,-,many,TGTGCCAGCAGCTTATTTGGGGACCCGGAGACCCAGTACTTC,CASSLFGDPETQYF
TRBV27,TRBJ1-2,-,few,TGTGCCAGCAGTTTATCAGGGTTTGGGGGAGATGGCTACACCTTC,CASSLSGFGGDGYTF
TRBV23-1,TRBJ2-5,-,-,TGCGCCAGCAGTCAATCTGGGGGGCAGGGGACCCAGTACTTC,CASSQSGGQGTQYF
TRBV5-1,TRBJ2-2,-,-,TGCGCCAGCAGCTTGGTTTCAGGCAGGCCCACCGGGGAGCTGTTTTTT,CASSLVSGRPTGELFF
TRBV11-2,TRBJ2-2,-,few,TGTGCCAGCAGCTTCCCGGGGGCAAACACCGGGGAGCTGTTTTTT,CASSFPGANTGELFF
TRBV27,TRBJ1-5,-,-,TGTGCCAGCAGTTCCCCGAGGGGGGAGTCCAATCAGCCCCAGCATTTT,CASSSPRGESNQPQHF
TRBV19,TRBJ2-5,-,few,TGTGCCAGTAGTAGAGCCGGGGGCCAAGAGACCCAGTACTTC,CASSRAGGQETQYF
TRBV6-2/TRBV6-3,TRBJ2-3,-,-,TGTGCCAGCAAGCCGGGACCCGCCTTGGATACGCAGTATTTT,CASKPGPALDTQYF
TRBV4-1,TRBJ2-3,TRBD2,-,TGCGCCACGCGGGGGGTCGGCACAGATACGCAGTATTTT,CATRGVGTDTQYF
TRBV6-5,TRBJ2-3,TRBD2,few,TGTGCCAGCAGTTATTCCAGACTAGCGGGGGCTCGGAGGAATACGCAGTATTTT,CASSYSRLAGARRNTQYF
TRBV27,TRBJ1-2,-,-,TGTGCCACCTTCGGGTGGGGAAACTATGGCTACACCTTC,CATFGWGNYGYTF
TRBV5-1,TRBJ2-6,-,few,TGCGCCAGCAGCATCCCCCAGAACTCTGGGGCCAACGTCCTGACTTTC,CASSIPQNSGANVLTF
TRBV6-1,TRBJ1-6,TRBD1,few,TGTGCCAGCAGTGAATGGCAGGGGGTTTCTTCACCCCTCCACTTT,CASSEWQGVSSPLHF
TRBV6-6,TRBJ2-7,TRBD2,-,TGTGCCAGCAGTTACCCCCAGCGGGGGGTCTACGAGCAGTACTTC,CASSYPQRGVYEQYF
TRBV5-6,TRBJ1-5,TRBD1,-,TGTGCCAGCAGCCAATGGGACAGGGAGCACTATCAGCCCCAGCATTTT,CASSQWDREHYQPQHF
TRBV19,TRBJ2-2,-,few,TGTGCCAGCTGCGGGAACAGGAACACCGGGGAGCTGTTTTTT,CASCGNRNTGELFF
TRBV3-1,TRBJ2-3,-,once,TGTGCCAGCAGCCCTAATCGGGATGCGCAGTATTTT,CASSPNRDAQYF
TRBV6-5,TRBJ2-2,-,once,TGTGCCAGCATGGCAGGACCAACCTCGGGGGAGCTGTTTTTT,CASMAGPTSGELFF